This T cell receptor beta chain was profiled in a study of blood T cell repertoires in COVID-19. Study overall: Acute and convalescent COVID-19 specimens originated in the United States, Italy and Spain. The analysed material was cDNA or gDNA that came from T cells, B-cell-depleted T cells, or PBMCs.

In the original workflow: Cell counts per sample came from amplifying reference gene primers. The assay was immunoSEQ multiplex PCR, and TCRdb's table has in-frame clones only and misses some. V and J calls plus clone size are reproduced from that table; the DNA served to infer D and trimming. The sample lists about 220,000 clones; 84% were seen once. The CDR3 length is 16 residues. Germline trimming cut 7 bases from V and 2 bases from J; bases unmatched to any gene: 11. Germline V gene sequence: CDR1 MNHNY, CDR2 SVGAGI (reference sequence). Sequencing was done on a sample of peripheral blood. The receptor comes from a woman aged 55-70 years with acute or convalescent COVID-19. The genes are TRBV6-6 and TRBJ2-7, with TRBD1 identical over 10 bases. The DNA for the CDR3 is TGTGCCAGCAATTCCCCTAGGGACAGGGGTCCCTACGAGCAGTACTTC. Amino acid sequence: CASNSPRDRGPYEQYF.